Below, 8 T cell receptor beta chains from the same sample are listed, as sequenced in a study of blood T cell repertoires in COVID-19 (dated by TCRdb to about 2020). Libraries came from the immunoSEQ multiplex PCR assay. This is the immuneACCESS table as TCRdb keeps it, with only in-frame sequences that have V and J called. A part of the clones is gone; compared with another copy, unresolved V genes explain less than half, and the rest is unexplained. This sample comprises 110,000 or so clones, around 82% of them detected only once. 6.6% of the sample lies in the top ten. The specimen sequenced was peripheral blood. These receptors were obtained from a woman in her fifties or sixties with acute or convalescent COVID-19.

The V call is TRBV6-6, the J call TRBJ1-5, with a weak D call TRBD1 (6 bases). The CDR3 contains 12 residues. Trimming removed 6 bases at V and 6 bases at J, with 9 bases between. Looked up from germline, CDR1 is MNHNY and CDR2 is SVGAGI (reference sequence). CDR3: CASRQGSQPQHF. The CDR3 DNA sequence: TGTGCCAGCAGACAGGGAAGTCAGCCCCAGCATTTT.

This chain joins TRBV3-1 (or the pseudogene TRBV3-2) and TRBJ1-1; tentatively, D is TRBD1 (6 bases). CDR1 is LGHDT and CDR2 is YNNKEL in the germline V gene (reference sequence). Trimming cost V 4 bases and J 2 bases, with 14 bases left between them. This CDR3 is 15 amino acids long. CDR3 protein: CASSLVTGSNTEAFF. DNA of the CDR3: TGTGCCAGCAGCCTTGTCACAGGGTCCAACACTGAAGCTTTCTTT.

V is TRBV15 and J is TRBJ2-2, with 7 bases identical to TRBD1. V lost 0 bases to trimming and J lost 0 bases; unmatched junction nucleotides: 1. This CDR3 is built from 16 residues. CDR1 is LNHNV, CDR2 YYDKDF, per germline (reference sequence). CDR3 in amino acids: CATSRETGSNTGELFF. The CDR3 nucleotides are TGTGCCACCAGCAGAGAGACAGGGTCGAACACCGGGGAGCTGTTTTTT. The variable domain in full, completed from reference TRBV15 and TRBJ2-2, reads DAMVIQNPRYQVTQFGKPVTLSCSQTLNHNVMYWYQQKSSQAPKLLFHYYDKDFNNEADTPDNFQSRRPNTSFCFLDIRSPGLGDTAMYLCATSRETGSNTGELFFGEGSRLTVL.

This clone was detected only a few times. The chain carries TRBV30 and TRBJ1-1; D might be TRBD1 (5 bases). The length of the CDR3 is 10 residues. V lost 2 bases and J 11 bases, leaving 9 bases between the germline ends. Germline CDR1 reads GTSNPN; CDR2 reads SVGIG (reference sequence). In DNA, the CDR3 is TGTGCCTGGAGTCCCCCAGGGGCTTTCTTT. This sequence encodes CAWSPPGAFF.

The chain is built from TRBV6-1 and TRBJ1-5; 11 bases line up with TRBD1. Germline trimming cut 3 bases from V and 6 bases from J; bases unmatched to any gene: 4. The CDR3 is 15 residues long. The germline V gene has CDR1 MNHNS and CDR2 SASEGT. CDR3: CASSERTGGFQPQHF. CDR3 nucleotide sequence: TGTGCCAGCAGTGAGCGGACAGGGGGCTTTCAGCCCCAGCATTTT.

The chain couples TRBV6-6 to TRBJ1-4; 9 positions match TRBD1. The germline V gene encodes CDR1 MNHNY and CDR2 SVGAGI (reference sequence). Germline trimming cut 4 bases from V and 8 bases from J; bases unmatched to any gene: 8. The CDR3 is 15 residues long. The CDR3 sequence is CASSLTGGGGEKLFF. The CDR3 coding sequence is TGTGCCAGCAGTTTAACAGGGGGCGGTGGGGAAAAACTGTTTTTT.

Notes on this clone: The same CDR3 can be traced to other DNA sequences in this sample. V is TRBV5-4 and J is TRBJ1-5; no clear D gene. The CDR3 is made up of 12 amino acids. Trimming shortened V by 1 base and J by 4 bases, and 3 bases separated the two germline ends. Germline CDR1 SGHNT, CDR2 YYREEE (reference sequence). This CDR3 reads CASSLPNQPQHF. The CDR3 DNA reads TGTGCCAGCAGCTTGCCTAATCAGCCCCAGCATTTT.

The genes are TRBV7-9 and TRBJ1-2; the match to TRBD1 covers 9 bases. CDR1 is SEHNR and CDR2 is FQNEAQ in the germline V gene (reference sequence). This CDR3 has 17 amino acids. The V segment lost 5 bases and the J segment 2 bases; nucleotides outside the gene matches: 12. The DNA for the CDR3 is TGTGCCAGCAGCCCCTTTTGGACAGGGGCAGAGAACTATGGCTACACCTTC. Translated: CASSPFWTGAENYGYTF.